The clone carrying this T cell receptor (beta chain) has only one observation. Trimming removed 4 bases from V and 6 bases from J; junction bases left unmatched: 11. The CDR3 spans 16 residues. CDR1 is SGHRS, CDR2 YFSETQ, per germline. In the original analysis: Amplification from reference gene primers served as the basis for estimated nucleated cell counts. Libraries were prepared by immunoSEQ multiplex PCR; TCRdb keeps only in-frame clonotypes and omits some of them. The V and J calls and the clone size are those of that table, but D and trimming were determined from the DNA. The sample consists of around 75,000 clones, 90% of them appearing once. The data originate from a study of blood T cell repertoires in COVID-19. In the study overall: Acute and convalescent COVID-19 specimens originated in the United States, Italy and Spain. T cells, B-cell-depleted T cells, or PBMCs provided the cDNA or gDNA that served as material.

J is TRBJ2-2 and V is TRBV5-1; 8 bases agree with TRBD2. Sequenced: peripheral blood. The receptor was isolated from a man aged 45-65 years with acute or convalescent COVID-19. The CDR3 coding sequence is TGCGCCAGCAGCCTCCCACCGGCGGGAGGTCCCGGGGAGCTGTTTTTT. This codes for CASSLPPAGGPGELFF. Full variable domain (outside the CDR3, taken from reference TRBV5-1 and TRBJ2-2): KAGVTQTPRYLIKTRGQQVTLSCSPISGHRSVSWYQQTPGQGLQFLFEYFSETQRNKGNFPGRFSGRQFSNSRSEMNVSTLELGDSALYLCASSLPPAGGPGELFFGEGSRLTVL.